The next 26 T cell receptor beta chains were all read from a single sample in a study of Graves' ophthalmopathy and Graves' hyperthyroidism. TCR beta CDR3 regions were amplified from RNA transcripts. First-round RT-PCR with HTBI primers preceded a second-round multiplex PCR. TCRdb re-called the multiplex PCR reads through MiXCR, storing one row per CDR3 protein. The table shows over a million distinct CDR3 sequences, with around a third occurring only once. Source material: peripheral blood or thyroid tissue (not recorded which). All receptors come from an adult man with Graves' hyperthyroidism.

A remark on this clonotype: Since a much larger clone is just one base distant, this may be a read error. The V and J genes are TRBV20-1 and TRBJ2-5; D is perhaps TRBD1 or TRBD2 (5 bases each). CDR3 length: 14 residues. Germline V gene lookup returns CDR1 DFQATT and CDR2 SNEGSKA (reference sequence). Trimming pared 4 bases from V and 1 base from J, leaving 13 bases between. The CDR3 sequence is CSATAGTRQETQYF. In DNA form, the CDR3 reads TGCAGTGCTACAGCAGGGACGCGCCAAGAGACCCAGTACTTC.

The V gene is TRBV7-2, the J gene TRBJ1-1; D remains unclear. The CDR3 runs 16 residues. V was clipped by 5 bases and J by 3 bases, with 19 bases between them. CDR1 is SGHTA and CDR2 is FQGNSA in the germline V gene. The CDR3, as DNA: TGTGCCAGCAGCCCCACGCGGGGAGGGAGCGACACTGAAGCTTTCTTT. Protein sequence: CASSPTRGGSDTEAFF.

This clonotype was counted a few times. J is TRBJ1-2 and V is TRBV5-8, with D possibly being TRBD1 (5 bases). Germline lookup yields CDR1 SGHTS and CDR2 YDEGEE. V gave up 1 base and J gave up 6 bases, with 10 bases separating them. The CDR3 loop spans 13 amino acids. In DNA, the CDR3 is TGTGCCAGCAGCTTGTATACAGGAGATGGCTACACCTTC. It specifies CASSLYTGDGYTF. The whole variable domain, remainder taken from reference TRBV5-8 and TRBJ1-2, is EAGVTQSPTHLIKTRGQQATLRCSPISGHTSVYWYQQALGLGLQFLLWYDEGEERNRGNFPPRFSGRQFPNYSSELNVNALELEDSALYLCASSLYTGDGYTFGSGTRLTVV.

Remarks on this clonotype: A read error may account for a junction end that differs from germline. The V call is TRBV7-2, the J call TRBJ1-6, with 8 nucleotides matching TRBD1. Germline V CDR1 and CDR2: SGHTA, FQGNSA. There are 16 residues in the CDR3. CDR3 in amino acids: CASSLAAGGRNSPLHF. CDR3 nucleotides: TGTGCCAGCAGTTTAGCGGCAGGGGGCCGGAATTCACCCCTCCACTTT.

Notes on this clonotype: Being one base from a much bigger clone, this may be a read error. The rearrangement joins TRBV10-3 to TRBJ1-1, with a weak D call TRBD1 (5 bases). The CDR3 consists of 17 residues. Germline V gene sequence: CDR1 ENHRY, CDR2 SYGVKD. CDR3 bases: TGTGCCAGCAGTTCGAAGGCAGGGATGGCTGTGTACACTGAAGCTTTCTTT. Protein product: CASSSKAGMAVYTEAFF.

Many counts were recorded for this clonotype. The rearrangement uses TRBV19 and TRBJ2-2; a weak D match, TRBD1 (5 bases). V dropped 2 bases and J dropped 4 bases, with 17 bases sitting between them. Germline values: CDR1 LNHDA, CDR2 SQIVND (reference sequence). This CDR3 contains 17 residues. CDR3 nucleotide sequence: TGTGCCAGTAGTATATGGGGCCAGGGAAGAGGCACCGGGGAGCTGTTTTTT. Translation: CASSIWGQGRGTGELFF.

The chain has TRBV7-2 and TRBJ1-2; possible D gene TRBD1, 5 bases. CDR3 length: 15 residues. Germline V lookup: CDR1 SGHTA, CDR2 FQGNSA. With 0 bases removed from V and 3 bases from J, the gap between germline ends came to 11 bases. CDR3 DNA sequence: TGTGCCAGCAGCTTAGCGAAGGGGCCCTACTATGGCTACACCTTC. It is translated as CASSLAKGPYYGYTF.

This chain joins TRBV27 and TRBJ2-7; 15 bases are a match to TRBD2. The germline CDR1 and CDR2 sequences are MNHEY and SMNVEV (reference sequence). The CDR3 contains 16 residues. Trimming cost V 6 bases and J 3 bases; bases outside gene matches: 6. The CDR3 loop is CASSSGLAGGIYEQYF. CDR3 coding DNA: TGTGCCAGCAGCTCCGGACTAGCGGGAGGGATCTACGAGCAGTACTTC.

This sequence joins TRBV29-1 and TRBJ1-3; D is uncertain. The V end was cut by 7 bases, the J end by 0 bases, with 7 bases between. Germline V CDR1 and CDR2: SQVTM, ANQGSEA. The CDR3 runs to 12 residues. This chain's CDR3 is CSAGYSGNTIYF. The DNA for the CDR3 is TGCAGCGCCGGGTACTCTGGAAACACCATATATTTT. The full variable domain, rest sourced from reference TRBV29-1 and TRBJ1-3, is SAVISQKPSRDICQRGTSLTIQCQVDSQVTMMFWYRQQPGQSLTLIATANQGSEATYESGFVIDKFPISRPNLTFSTLTVSNMSPEDSSIYLCSAGYSGNTIYFGEGSWLTVV.

This clonotype was counted many times. This chain uses TRBV7-7 with TRBJ2-5, with D unclear. Trimming took 0 bases from V and 5 from J, leaving 13 bases between them. This CDR3 region has 15 residues. CDR1 SSHAT and CDR2 FNYEAQ come from the germline V gene (reference sequence). CDR3 nucleotide sequence: TGTGCCAGCAGCTTAGCGACGGCCGGGCTGGAGACCCAGTACTTC. This sequence encodes CASSLATAGLETQYF.

This chain uses TRBV7-9 with TRBJ1-2; D not resolved. Between the trimmed V and J ends, which lost 1 base and 4 bases, there was a span of 10 bases. Per the germline V gene, CDR1 is SEHNR and CDR2 is FQNEAQ (reference sequence). This CDR3 has 14 residues. CDR3 DNA: TGTGCCAGCAGCTTAGAAGGGATACCCTATGGCTACACCTTC. This translates into CASSLEGIPYGYTF.

The rearrangement uses TRBV29-1 and TRBJ2-7; the D gene is possibly TRBD1 (6 bases). The germline V gene has CDR1 SQVTM and CDR2 ANQGSEA. Trimming removed 8 bases at V and 3 bases at J, with 17 bases between. The CDR3 is 13 residues long. CDR3 coding DNA: TGCAGCTTCAGCCCCGGGACACACTACGAGCAGTACTTC. Translating gives CSFSPGTHYEQYF.

The chain joins TRBV29-1 to TRBJ1-1; TRBD1 matches at 7 bases. Germline V gene lookup returns CDR1 SQVTM and CDR2 ANQGSEA. J was trimmed by 0 bases and V by 8 bases; bases with no gene match: 3. This CDR3 is built from 12 residues. CDR3 bases: TGCAGCTTAGACAGGGTGAACACTGAAGCTTTCTTT. Translating gives CSLDRVNTEAFF.

This clonotype was recorded a few times. J is TRBJ2-7 and V is TRBV20-1; D perhaps matches TRBD1 (6 bases). The CDR3 has 15 amino acids. Germline V CDR1 and CDR2: DFQATT, SNEGSKA (reference sequence). The germline V and J ends were trimmed by 1 base and 1 base, with 14 bases remaining between them. CDR3 protein: CSARVPRDKSYEQYF. CDR3 DNA sequence: TGCAGTGCTAGAGTCCCCCGGGACAAATCCTACGAGCAGTACTTC.

The sample holds many counts of this clonotype. The chain recombines TRBV12-3 or TRBV12-4 with TRBJ1-6, with unresolved D. Trimming took off 5 bases at V and 9 bases at J, with 8 bases between the two ends. This CDR3 contains 12 residues. The CDR3 nucleotides read TGTGCCAGCAGTGGGAGTTTTTCACCCCTCCACTTT. It is translated as CASSGSFSPLHF.

The rearrangement links TRBV10-3 to TRBJ2-7; 9 bases match TRBD1. After removal of 9 bases from V and 11 bases from J, the junction contained 2 bases not matched to a gene. Per the germline V gene, CDR1 is ENHRY and CDR2 is SYGVKD. The CDR3 has 9 residues. CDR3 sequence (DNA): TGTGCCATGGGGGACAGGGAGTACTTC. Protein sequence: CAMGDREYF.

This clonotype was found many times. This CDR3 reads CASSLGAGDNYGYTF. The DNA of the CDR3 is TGTGCCAGCAGCTTAGGCGCAGGGGATAACTATGGCTACACCTTC. The rearrangement links TRBV13 to TRBJ1-2, with a tentative D call TRBD1 (6 bases). Trimming took off 0 bases at V and 1 base at J, with 9 bases between the two ends. Germline loops: CDR1 PRHDT, CDR2 FYEKMQ (reference sequence). The CDR3 is 15 residues long. The full variable domain, its missing parts supplied by reference TRBV13 and TRBJ1-2, is AAGVIQSPRHLIKEKRETATLKCYPIPRHDTVYWYQQGPGQDPQFLISFYEKMQSDKGSIPDRFSAQQFSDYHSELNMSSLELGDSALYFCASSLGAGDNYGYTFGSGTRLTVV.

This clonotype was counted a few times. The chain carries TRBV3-1 and TRBJ2-5; TRBD2 might be the D (5 bases). V was pared by 0 bases and J by 1 base, with 15 bases between. In germline, CDR1 is LGHDT, CDR2 YNNKEL (reference sequence). The CDR3 is 17 amino acids. The CDR3 loop is CASSQDGEEGLQETQYF. Here the CDR3 DNA reads TGTGCCAGCAGCCAAGATGGGGAAGAAGGACTCCAAGAGACCCAGTACTTC.

V usage is TRBV28 and J usage is TRBJ2-5; TRBD1 matches at 7 bases. This CDR3 has 14 residues. Germline-derived CDR1 and CDR2 are MDHEN and SYDVKM. Trimming took 3 bases from V and 4 from J; bases not matched to a gene: 5. CDR3 nucleotides: TGTGCCAGCAGTTTCCCCCGACAGGGAGAGACCCAGTACTTC. It yields the protein CASSFPRQGETQYF.

The rearrangement uses TRBV29-1 and TRBJ2-7; TRBD1 agrees at 7 bases. This CDR3 region has 12 residues. Germline V CDR1 and CDR2: SQVTM, ANQGSEA. Trimming cost V 8 bases and J 0 bases; bases outside gene matches: 4. The CDR3 coding sequence is TGCAGCCCCGACAGGGACTCCTACGAGCAGTACTTC. Protein: CSPDRDSYEQYF.

The chain joins TRBV7-9 to TRBJ1-2; possible D gene TRBD1, 6 bases. V was cut by 1 base and J by 7 bases, with 10 bases left in between. CDR3 length equals 13 residues. In germline, CDR1 is SEHNR, CDR2 FQNEAQ (reference sequence). This chain's CDR3 is CASSLGRQVGYTF. The CDR3 nucleotides read TGTGCCAGCAGCTTAGGAAGACAGGTTGGCTACACCTTC. The entire variable domain, with the rest obtained from reference TRBV7-9 and TRBJ1-2, is as follows: DTGVSQNPRHKITKRGQNVTFRCDPISEHNRLYWYRQTLGQGPEFLTYFQNEAQLEKSRLLSDRFSAERPKGSFSTLEIQRTEQGDSAMYLCASSLGRQVGYTFGSGTRLTVV.

This clonotype was observed many times. The gene calls are TRBV7-2 and TRBJ2-5; D tentatively fits TRBD1 or TRBD2 (6 bases each). The germline gives CDR1 SGHTA, CDR2 FQGNSA. The CDR3 extends over 16 amino acids. V lost 8 bases and J 5 bases, leaving 24 bases between the germline ends. The CDR3 nucleotides read TGTGCCAGCTCACACGGGGGACAAAGGGGTTTGGAGACCCAGTACTTC. Protein: CASSHGGQRGLETQYF.

This clonotype was detected a few times. This sequence joins TRBV2 and TRBJ2-7, with D perhaps matching TRBD1 (6 bases). The CDR3 runs to 15 residues. Germline CDR1 SNHLY, CDR2 FYNNEI. Trimming removed 3 bases from V and 6 bases from J, with 18 bases in between. The CDR3 DNA follows: TGTGCCAGCAGTGAGTCCGGCAGGGGTGTAGGCGAGCAGTACTTC. It encodes CASSESGRGVGEQYF.

V is TRBV10-3 and J is TRBJ2-7; 8 bases align to TRBD2. CDR3 size: 13 residues. In germline, CDR1 is ENHRY, CDR2 SYGVKD. The V segment lost 9 bases and the J segment 1 base; nucleotides outside the gene matches: 5. CDR3 region: CAMGAGASYEQYF. The CDR3 nucleotides read TGTGCCATGGGAGCGGGAGCGTCCTACGAGCAGTACTTC.

This clonotype was counted at least ten times. V is TRBV25-1 and J is TRBJ1-6; D remains ambiguous. V was shortened by 1 base and J by 8 bases, with 12 bases between the two germline ends. The germline gives CDR1 MGHDK, CDR2 SYGVNS. The CDR3 has 15 residues. The CDR3 DNA reads TGTGCCAGCAGTGAATTTGCCCCACAGTATTCACCCCTCCACTTT. Residues: CASSEFAPQYSPLHF.

This chain uses TRBV29-1 with TRBJ2-1; D may be TRBD1 (6 bases). With 4 bases removed from V and 4 bases from J, the gap between germline ends came to 14 bases. The CDR3 is 14 amino acids. Germline V gene data show CDR1 as SQVTM and CDR2 as ANQGSEA. CDR3 in DNA: TGCAGCGTTGCGTTGGGGACACCTTACAATGAGCAGTTCTTC. This sequence encodes CSVALGTPYNEQFF.